This T cell receptor beta chain stems from a study of blood T cell repertoires in COVID-19. About the study: COVID-19 samples, acute and convalescent, were from the United States, Italy and Spain. PBMCs, B-cell-depleted T cells, or T cells provided the cDNA or gDNA that made up the material.

Original processing methods: Researchers report that nucleated cell counts were estimated from reference gene primer amplification. The assay was immunoSEQ multiplex PCR, and TCRdb's table has in-frame clones only and misses some. V, J and clone size derive from that table, while D and trimming were established from the DNA sequence. The sample has under 200,000 clones; around 83% are singletons. To note about this clone: The sample contains more than one DNA sequence encoding this CDR3.

Cohort allocation depended upon clinical history that participants reported. Unmatched junction bases numbered 2, after V lost 4 bases and J lost 1 base. The CDR3 loop spans 14 amino acids. CDR1 and CDR2 from the germline V gene are SGHTS and YDEGEE. The origin of this receptor is a woman aged 45-59 years in a cohort exposed to, infected with or recovered from COVID-19 (not recorded which). Sequencing input: PBMCs or T cells enriched from blood (not recorded which). V usage is TRBV5-8 and J usage is TRBJ1-5, with 7 bases identical to TRBD1. DNA of the CDR3: TGTGCCAGCAGCCGGGGACAGAGCAATCAGCCCCAGCATTTT. It encodes CASSRGQSNQPQHF.